Below, 28 T cell receptor beta chains from the same sample are listed, as sequenced in a study of Ad26.COV2.S vaccination and SARS-CoV-2 variants. The repertoire was sequenced with immunoSEQ multiplex PCR; TCRdb's copy has only in-frame clones and lacks some. The sample shows 180,000 or so clones, 87% of them seen only once. The sample in question was peripheral blood, obtained after recovery from COVID-19. Receptors originate from a human donor who had recovered from COVID-19.

This rearrangement joins TRBV29-1 to TRBJ2-5, with D maybe TRBD2 (7 bases). The germline gives CDR1 SQVTM, CDR2 ANQGSEA. The length of the CDR3 is 13 residues. V gave up 5 bases and J gave up 5 bases, with 15 bases separating them. The CDR3 DNA follows: TGCAGCGTTCCTCGGGGGGCTGACGAGACCCAGTACTTC. This sequence encodes CSVPRGADETQYF.

The J gene is TRBJ2-2, the V gene TRBV15, with TRBD1 identical over 7 bases. Losses at the gene ends were 0 bases for V and 7 bases for J; bases not matched to a gene: 5. CDR3 length equals 15 residues. Germline assignment: CDR1 LNHNV and CDR2 YYDKDF (reference sequence). CDR3 sequence: CATSRDVSGGGELFF. CDR3 bases: TGTGCCACCAGCAGAGATGTATCAGGGGGCGGGGAGCTGTTTTTT.

This clone appeared a few times. The chain links TRBV5-6 to TRBJ1-2; D is perhaps TRBD1 (5 bases). Germline CDR1 is SGHDT and CDR2 is YYEEEE. The V gene lost 1 base and the J gene lost 6 bases, with 13 bases spanning the gap. The CDR3 covers 14 residues. The CDR3 bases are TGTGCCAGCAGCTTGTTGAGGGGCAGGGATGGCTACACCTTC. It is translated as CASSLLRGRDGYTF.

This sequence joins TRBV19 and TRBJ1-2, with 9 positions matching TRBD1. CDR1 is LNHDA, CDR2 SQIVND, per germline (reference sequence). V gave up 4 bases and J gave up 8 bases; unmatched junction bases: 11. This CDR3 contains 15 residues. Written as DNA, the CDR3 is TGTGCCAGTAGTAGGAGGGACAGGGCAGAGAGGGGCTACACCTTC. It specifies CASSRRDRAERGYTF.

The rearrangement joins TRBV5-4 to TRBJ2-7; D possibly corresponds to TRBD1 (6 bases). Trimming removed 0 bases at V and 3 bases at J, with 7 bases between. Germline lookup yields CDR1 SGHNT and CDR2 YYREEE (reference sequence). The CDR3 has 13 residues. The CDR3 here is CASSLVGGYEQYF. CDR3 sequence (DNA): TGTGCCAGCAGCTTGGTAGGGGGCTACGAGCAGTACTTC.

The sample holds a few counts of this clone. This rearrangement joins TRBV12-3 or TRBV12-4 to TRBJ1-2; the D gene is possibly TRBD1 (6 bases). Trimming left V 5 bases short and J 9 bases short, with 10 bases between. CDR3 length: 11 residues. For the CDR3, the DNA is TGTGCCAGCAGTCTGGGGGGGCGCTACACCTTC. The encoded protein is CASSLGGRYTF.

This clone was counted between two and nine times. The chain is built from TRBV28 and TRBJ1-4, with D maybe TRBD1 (5 bases). V dropped 2 bases and J dropped 8 bases, with 15 bases sitting between them. Per germline, CDR1 MDHEN and CDR2 SYDVKM. This CDR3 region has 15 residues. The CDR3 nucleotides read TGTGCCAGCAGTTTAGCCCGGGGGTTGGGCGAAAAACTGTTTTTT. It specifies CASSLARGLGEKLFF.

J is TRBJ2-1 and V is TRBV7-9; 11 nucleotides agree with TRBD2. This CDR3 is 15 amino acids long. CDR1 and CDR2 from the germline V gene are SEHNR and FQNEAQ (reference sequence). Trimming took 6 bases from V and 3 from J; bases not matched to a gene: 4. In DNA, the CDR3 is TGTGCCAGCAGTCGGACTAGCGGGTTCTACAATGAGCAGTTCTTC. Residues: CASSRTSGFYNEQFF.

V and J are TRBV4-2 and TRBJ1-2; tentatively, D is TRBD1 (5 bases). The germline V gene encodes CDR1 LGHNA and CDR2 YNFKEQ. The CDR3 is 15 residues long. Trimming took off 0 bases at V and 4 bases at J, with 12 bases between the two ends. Here the CDR3 DNA reads TGTGCCAGCAGCCAAGATCACGGGACGGTCTATGGCTACACCTTC. Its protein is CASSQDHGTVYGYTF.

As regards this clone: The sample carries other DNA sequences with the same CDR3. The chain links TRBV7-3 to TRBJ1-3, with D uncertain. CDR3 length: 13 residues. Germline V gene sequence: CDR1 SGHTA, CDR2 FQGTGA. V gave up 4 bases and J gave up 7 bases, with 11 bases separating them. The CDR3 sequence is CASSSDRGNTIYF. CDR3 nucleotides: TGTGCCAGCAGCTCCGATCGGGGTAACACCATATATTTT.

The V gene is TRBV2, the J gene TRBJ2-3; D may be TRBD1 (6 bases). Germline V gene lookup returns CDR1 SNHLY and CDR2 FYNNEI. The ends were cut back, 6 bases at V and 1 base at J, with 14 bases in the middle. The CDR3 totals 15 residues. CDR3 sequence reads: CASSLDRSGTDTQYF. The DNA of the CDR3 is TGTGCCAGCAGCCTGGACAGATCGGGCACAGATACGCAGTATTTT. Complete variable domain (other parts from reference TRBV2 and TRBJ2-3): EPEVTQTPSHQVTQMGQEVILRCVPISNHLYFYWYRQILGQKVEFLVSFYNNEISEKSEIFDDQFSVERPDGSNFTLKIRSTKLEDSAMYFCASSLDRSGTDTQYFGPGTRLTVL.

The rearrangement links TRBV7-2 to TRBJ2-7; D may correspond to TRBD1 or TRBD2 (5 bases each). This CDR3 is built from 15 residues. Trimming removed 5 bases at V and 2 bases at J, with 16 bases between. Germline V gives CDR1 SGHTA, CDR2 FQGNSA. CDR3 amino acids: CASSPFGGPTYEQYF. The CDR3 region has the DNA TGTGCCAGCAGCCCCTTTGGGGGTCCTACCTACGAGCAGTACTTC.

The V call is TRBV20-1, the J call TRBJ2-3; no clear D gene. This CDR3 contains 10 residues. Germline V gives CDR1 DFQATT, CDR2 SNEGSKA (reference sequence). Trimming took off 8 bases at V and 2 bases at J, with 5 bases between the two ends. The chain's CDR3 is CSSYTDTQYF. As DNA, the CDR3 is TGCAGTTCGTACACAGATACGCAGTATTTT.

The rearrangement uses TRBV5-1 and TRBJ2-2, with a tentative D call TRBD2 (6 bases). CDR1 is SGHRS, CDR2 YFSETQ, per germline. Between the trimmed V and J ends, which lost 0 bases and 6 bases, there was a span of 9 bases. This CDR3 spans 14 amino acids. The CDR3 spells CASSLGGESGELFF. In DNA form, the CDR3 reads TGCGCCAGCAGCTTGGGCGGGGAATCCGGGGAGCTGTTTTTT. Full variable domain (outside the CDR3, taken from reference TRBV5-1 and TRBJ2-2): KAGVTQTPRYLIKTRGQQVTLSCSPISGHRSVSWYQQTPGQGLQFLFEYFSETQRNKGNFPGRFSGRQFSNSRSEMNVSTLELGDSALYLCASSLGGESGELFFGEGSRLTVL.

This clone was picked up a small number of times. This chain joins TRBV23-1 and TRBJ2-3; no clear D. TRBV23-1 is recorded as an ORF, its role being uncertain. Between the trimmed V and J ends, which lost 6 bases and 0 bases, there was a span of 13 bases. The CDR3 consists of 15 residues. For the CDR3, the DNA is TGCGCCAGCAGAACCAGGAGACCTAGCACAGATACGCAGTATTTT. Translated: CASRTRRPSTDTQYF.

This chain uses TRBV7-3 with TRBJ2-5; 10 bases map to TRBD2. V was clipped by 4 bases and J by 5 bases; unmatched bases: 7. This CDR3 spans 15 amino acids. Germline assignment: CDR1 SGHTA and CDR2 FQGTGA. CDR3 DNA: TGTGCCAGCAGCTCCGGGACTAGCGATTTGGAGACCCAGTACTTC. Protein: CASSSGTSDLETQYF.

This clone was observed a single time. The genes are TRBV4-1 and TRBJ1-1, with D uncertain. The germline CDR1 and CDR2 sequences are MGHRA and YSYEKL. Trimming removed 8 bases from V and 3 bases from J, with 7 bases in between. The CDR3 is 11 residues long. CDR3 coding DNA: TGCGCCAGCGGAACATACACTGAAGCTTTCTTT. Its protein is CASGTYTEAFF.

V usage is TRBV25-1 and J usage is TRBJ2-5; D is possibly TRBD2 (5 bases). The CDR3 sequence is 13 residues long. Germline V lookup: CDR1 MGHDK, CDR2 SYGVNS. V dropped 8 bases and J dropped 7 bases, with 17 bases sitting between them. Here the CDR3 DNA reads TGTGCCAGCCGCCCTGGAGGCCCGGGGACCCAGTACTTC. As protein: CASRPGGPGTQYF.

This clone appeared a few times. The chain carries TRBV4-1 and TRBJ2-7; 8 bases are shared with TRBD1. V gave up 3 bases and J gave up 1 base; unmatched junction bases: 14. The CDR3 is 18 amino acids. Germline V gene lookup returns CDR1 MGHRA and CDR2 YSYEKL. This chain's CDR3 is CASSQDWTGTGLSYEQYF. The CDR3 nucleotides are TGCGCCAGCAGCCAGGACTGGACCGGGACAGGTCTTTCCTACGAGCAGTACTTC.

The chain's CDR3 is CSVVAQDSYEQYF. CDR3 in DNA: TGCAGCGTTGTGGCTCAGGATTCCTACGAGCAGTACTTC. This chain joins TRBV29-1 and TRBJ2-7, with no clear D. Trimming left V 4 bases short and J 1 base short, with 11 bases between. This CDR3 comprises 13 residues. Germline V lookup: CDR1 SQVTM, CDR2 ANQGSEA.

This clone was recorded a few times. V and J are TRBV5-6 and TRBJ1-6; D uncertain. The CDR3 covers 13 residues. V was shortened by 2 bases and J by 9 bases, with 9 bases between the two germline ends. The V gene's germline CDR1 is SGHDT and CDR2 YYEEEE. CDR3 sequence: CASSFVSGSPLHF. The CDR3 bases are TGTGCCAGCAGCTTCGTAAGTGGTTCACCCCTCCACTTT.

The V call is TRBV2, the J call TRBJ1-1, with 7 nucleotides matching TRBD1. The junction had 4 bases not matched to a gene; V was cut back by 8 bases and J by 1 base. The CDR3 runs 13 residues. Germline CDR1 reads SNHLY; CDR2 reads FYNNEI. The DNA for the CDR3 is TGTGCCAGCGCCACAGGGGCGAACACTGAAGCTTTCTTT. Translated: CASATGANTEAFF.

The chain has TRBV6-2 or TRBV6-3 and TRBJ2-1; unclear D gene. The length of the CDR3 is 13 residues. Trimming removed 6 bases at V and 6 bases at J, with 12 bases between. Looked up from germline, CDR1 is MNHEY and CDR2 is SVGEGT. CDR3 in DNA: TGTGCCAGCAGCCTTGCCTTGACCAATGAGCAGTTCTTC. This sequence encodes CASSLALTNEQFF.

This chain connects TRBV4-1 to TRBJ1-1, with D unclear. The CDR3 extends over 14 amino acids. The V gene's germline CDR1 is MGHRA and CDR2 YSYEKL. V lost 1 base and J 7 bases, leaving 13 bases between the germline ends. The CDR3 is CASSQGPEAVEAFF. The DNA of the CDR3 is TGCGCCAGCAGCCAAGGACCAGAGGCGGTTGAAGCTTTCTTT.

The rearrangement links TRBV13 to TRBJ2-5; possible D gene TRBD2, 6 bases. Trimming stripped 2 bases from V and 10 bases from J, with 17 bases between. The germline V gene encodes CDR1 PRHDT and CDR2 FYEKMQ (reference sequence). The CDR3 length is 14 residues. CDR3 sequence reads: CASSLKATVGGQYF. The CDR3 DNA reads as TGTGCCAGCAGCTTAAAGGCCACGGTGGGGGGCCAGTACTTC.

The chain recombines TRBV7-8 with TRBJ2-1; 10 nucleotides line up with TRBD2. This CDR3 has 16 residues. The ends lost 2 bases at V and 3 bases at J; junction bases unmatched: 4. Germline V lookup: CDR1 SGHVS, CDR2 FQNEAQ. CDR3 sequence (DNA): TGTGCCAGCAGCTTACTAGCGGGAGTCCTCTACAATGAGCAGTTCTTC. It yields the protein CASSLLAGVLYNEQFF. Supplemented by reference TRBV7-8 and TRBJ2-1, the full variable domain reads GAGVSQSPRYKVAKRGQDVALRCDPISGHVSLFWYQQALGQGPEFLTYFQNEAQLDKSGLPSDRFFAERPEGSVSTLKIQRTQQEDSAVYLCASSLLAGVLYNEQFFGPGTRLTVL.

V usage is TRBV10-3 and J usage is TRBJ2-5; TRBD2 matches at 13 bases. Per the germline V gene, CDR1 is ENHRY and CDR2 is SYGVKD. Trimming removed 11 bases from V and 2 bases from J; junction bases left unmatched: 5. This CDR3 comprises 14 residues. The CDR3 nucleotides read TGTGCCTCAAGGACTAGCGGGGGACAAGAGACCCAGTACTTC. This sequence encodes CASRTSGGQETQYF.

This clone was detected once. This sequence joins TRBV9 and TRBJ2-5; D is unresolved. Trimming stripped 0 bases from V and 1 base from J, with 13 bases between. The germline gives CDR1 SGDLS, CDR2 YYNGEE. This CDR3 has 16 amino acids. The CDR3 DNA follows: TGTGCCAGCAGCGTAGCGCAAGTTCGTGGCCAAGAGACCCAGTACTTC. This encodes CASSVAQVRGQETQYF.